This T cell receptor beta chain came from a study of OX40 agonist ivuxolimab in advanced cancers. For this clone: What it binds is not known.

TCRdb keeps only in-frame clones here, not all; method: immunoSEQ multiplex PCR. The sample includes approximately 61,000 clones, around 80% of them seen just once. Study observations and caveats: CD4+ T cells averaged fewer expanded clones than CD8+ T cells. Still undetermined is the antigen specificity of the expanded peripheral T cells. The CD4+ and CD8+ T cells in the blood had expanded clonally by week 6 at 0.1 to 3.0 mg/kg.

The sample was CD4+ or CD8+ T cells sorted from blood, taken in a trial of the OX40 agonist ivuxolimab. The source is an adult with an advanced solid tumor such as melanoma, head and neck, liver or kidney cancer.

CDR3 sequence: CASSYTLAEEQFF. Here the CDR3 DNA reads TGTGCCAGCAGCTACACACTAGCGGAAGAGCAGTTCTTC. This chain links TRBV7-3 with TRBJ2-1, with TRBD2 matching over 8 bases. This CDR3 is built from 13 residues. With V trimmed by 4 bases and J by 10 bases, 6 bases remained unmatched. Per the germline V gene, CDR1 is SGHTA and CDR2 is FQGTGA.